This TCR beta chain comes out of a study of T cells in localized non-small cell lung cancer. This clone was seen only once. Its specificity is unknown. TCRdb's table, derived via immunoSEQ multiplex PCR, lists solely in-frame clones and lacks some. Found here are over 40,000 clones, about nine tenths of them singletons; the top ten hold roughly 2.6%. General study results and limits: Elevated blood T cell density was associated with longer overall survival. Adjacent lung tissue had a median about 57 of the top 100 clones found in the tumor. Investigators sequenced only a single tumor region, leaving heterogeneity possible. Among the tissues sampled, uninvolved adjacent lung had the highest T cell clonality, above tumor.

V shed 3 bases and J 6 bases; nucleotides not matched to a gene: 7. The CDR3 totals 15 residues. Germline CDR1 LGHNA, CDR2 YSLEER. The J gene is TRBJ2-1, the V gene TRBV4-3; 8 positions agree with TRBD2. The sequence came from a female donor older than 55 with stage I squamous cell lung carcinoma. The material sequenced was peripheral blood, taken before any cancer treatment. The CDR3 region is CASSQYSGIRNEQFF. DNA of the CDR3: TGCGCCAGCAGCCAGTATAGCGGGATTCGCAATGAGCAGTTCTTC.